One TCR beta chain is described in this entry. Its antigen is unknown. No quality values exist for individual bases; no much larger clone is one base distant. These data originate in a study of response to subunit inactivated influenza vaccine (dated by TCRdb to the late 2010s). About the full investigation: Deep quantitative profiling of the T cell receptor repertoire was used in the study to follow responses to a trivalent subunit inactivated influenza vaccine. Overall results and qualifications from the work: It was suggested by the authors that each seasonal influenza vaccination may recruit only a limited number of new T cells.

Including the terminal cysteine and phenylalanine, the CDR3 comprises 16 residues. CDR3 DNA is the only sequence kept; it has 48 bases, read in frame from the first base. Germline trimming amounts to 7 bases on V and 6 bases on J, with 14 as the count of junction bases outside the gene matches. Library creation used RT-PCR. The sequencing machine was an Illumina HiSeq 2500. TCRdb redid the processing of the public reads, applying fastp at Q25 and MiXCR, and retained in-frame beta chains. CDR3 protein sequences are deduplicated, and each keeps its most common genes and DNA. This sample gives roughly 700,000 distinct CDR3 sequences in total; approximately 15% of them show up just once. Around 7% of the sample goes to the ten largest clones.

Specimen: PBMCs from blood, collected approximately 15 days before vaccination. The chain is encoded by TRBV12-3 or TRBV12-4 joined to TRBJ1-2, with 10 bases in between that match TRBD1. The source of this sequence is a man in his fifties who received an inactivated influenza vaccine. Donor details come from another sample of the same person, matched by shared clones. The DNA sequence is given as TGTGCCAGCACCAACCACCGGGACAGGGGAAAGAATGGCTACACCTTC. It translates as CASTNHRDRGKNGYTF.